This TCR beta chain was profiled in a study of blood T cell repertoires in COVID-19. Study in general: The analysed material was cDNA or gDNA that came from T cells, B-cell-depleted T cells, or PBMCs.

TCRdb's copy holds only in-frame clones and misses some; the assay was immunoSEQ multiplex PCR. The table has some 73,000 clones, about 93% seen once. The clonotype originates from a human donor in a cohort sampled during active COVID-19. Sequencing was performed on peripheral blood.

CDR3 sequence: CATTGGNSDTQYF. As DNA, the CDR3 is TGTGCCACCACCGGCGGGAATTCAGATACGCAGTATTTT. V gene TRBV19 combines with J gene TRBJ2-3; the D gene is possibly TRBD2 (6 bases). CDR1 is LNHDA, CDR2 SQIVND, per germline (reference sequence). The CDR3 has 13 amino acids. The V and J ends lost 10 bases and 4 bases respectively, with 15 bases between them.